The T cell receptor (beta chain) described here comes from a study of OX40 agonist ivuxolimab in advanced cancers. For the study at large: Ivuxolimab, which is an agonistic anti-OX40 (CD134) antibody, was administered to the patients.

V lost 0 bases, J lost 7 bases, and 15 bases lay in between. The CDR3 contains 15 residues. Germline V gives CDR1 LGHNA, CDR2 YNFKEQ. Profiling relied on immunoSEQ multiplex PCR, and the TCRdb table lists in-frame clones only, not all of them. The sample holds 80,000 or so clones, roughly 84% seen once. Sample: CD4+ or CD8+ T cells sorted from blood, taken in a trial of the OX40 agonist ivuxolimab. This TCR derives from an adult with an advanced solid tumor such as melanoma, head and neck, liver or kidney cancer. V usage is TRBV4-2 and J usage is TRBJ2-5; tentatively, D is TRBD1 (5 bases). CDR3 protein: CASSQDVIGAWTQYF. As DNA, the CDR3 is TGTGCCAGCAGCCAAGATGTTATAGGGGCTTGGACCCAGTACTTC.